Below are 22 T cell receptor beta chains sequenced from a single sample in a study of identical twins. TCRdb recomputed calls from the 5' RACE reads with MiXCR, one row per CDR3 protein. The repertoire holds about 920,000 distinct CDR3 sequences, with roughly an eighth as singletons. Another study also made use of these data, one on yellow fever vaccine responses in identical twins.

Material for sequencing was PBMCs. These receptors were taken from a woman under 30 in good health.

The gene calls are TRBV12-5 and TRBJ2-5; 10 bases are shared with TRBD1. CDR3 length equals 17 residues. Germline CDR1 and CDR2: LGHNT and FRNRAP. The J segment lost 5 bases and the V segment lost 6 bases, leaving 15 bases of the junction unmatched. The CDR3 nucleotides read TGTGCTAGTGGCCCCTTGTCGGGACAGGGGTCCTGGGAGACCCAGTACTTC. Amino acids: CASGPLSGQGSWETQYF.

This clonotype showed up just a few times. The V gene is TRBV7-8, the J gene TRBJ2-1, with D perhaps TRBD2 (8 bases). Germline CDR1 reads SGHVS; CDR2 reads FQNEAQ. The CDR3 is made up of 16 amino acids. The germline V and J ends were trimmed by 5 bases and 6 bases, with 20 bases remaining between them. CDR3 sequence reads: CASSPRGTRAPNEQFF. CDR3 in DNA: TGTGCCAGCAGCCCCAGGGGGACTAGGGCACCCAATGAGCAGTTCTTC.

The J gene is TRBJ2-5, the V gene TRBV12-3 or TRBV12-4; TRBD2 aligns across 11 bases. The CDR3 consists of 17 residues. V dropped 2 bases and J dropped 2; count of bases not matched to a gene: 7. The CDR3 bases are TGTGCCAGCAGTTTAAGCCGGGCTAGCGGGGGGCAAGAGACCCAGTACTTC. It specifies CASSLSRASGGQETQYF.

This clonotype was observed many times. The J gene is TRBJ1-1, the V gene TRBV25-1; 7 bases map to TRBD1. With V trimmed by 4 bases and J by 8 bases, 4 bases remained unmatched. The CDR3 is 12 residues long. CDR1 and CDR2 from the germline V gene are MGHDK and SYGVNS. In DNA form, the CDR3 reads TGTGCCAGCAGTGGAGTACAGGGGGAAGCTTTCTTT. It is translated as CASSGVQGEAFF.

This clonotype was counted between two and nine times. The chain has TRBV7-6 and TRBJ1-4; no firm D call. Germline-derived CDR1 and CDR2 are SGHVS and FNYEAQ. V was shortened by 2 bases and J by 5 bases, with 3 bases between the two germline ends. CDR3 length equals 12 residues. The CDR3 reads CASSLQNEKLFF. The CDR3 DNA is TGTGCCAGCAGCTTACAAAATGAAAAACTGTTTTTT.

This clonotype was observed a few times. The chain employs TRBV9 and TRBJ1-2; D gene uncertain. The V gene's germline CDR1 is SGDLS and CDR2 YYNGEE. The CDR3 spans 13 residues. V lost 0 bases to trimming and J lost 8 bases, with 11 bases between them. The CDR3 DNA reads as TGTGCCAGCAGCGTAGGACCCACCGGGGGCTACACCTTC. Amino acids: CASSVGPTGGYTF.

The chain employs TRBV15 and TRBJ1-5, with D perhaps matching TRBD1 (5 bases). The CDR3 is 14 amino acids. CDR1 and CDR2 (germline): LNHNV, YYDKDF (reference sequence). V gave up 1 base and J gave up 2 bases, with 6 bases separating them. The DNA of the CDR3 is TGTGCCACCAGCAGAGCGGGGGGCAATCAGCCCCAGCATTTT. As protein: CATSRAGGNQPQHF.

The table lists this clonotype with a few counts. The genes are TRBV12-3 or TRBV12-4 and TRBJ1-6; no reliable D call. This CDR3 has 15 amino acids. Trimming stripped 4 bases from V and 10 bases from J, with 17 bases between. The CDR3 DNA sequence: TGTGCCAGCAGTTCCTTGGCCCGGGGAAGGTCACCCCTCCACTTT. This translates into CASSSLARGRSPLHF.

The chain carries TRBV10-3 and TRBJ2-1, with TRBD2 matching 7 bases. CDR1 and CDR2 (germline): ENHRY, SYGVKD. Losses at the gene ends were 5 bases for V and 0 bases for J; bases not matched to a gene: 7. This CDR3 spans 16 amino acids. This CDR3 is CAISSGLVVSYNEQFF. DNA for the CDR3: TGTGCCATCAGTTCTGGACTAGTTGTCTCCTACAATGAGCAGTTCTTC.

CDR3 in amino acids: CASSPTDRGRNQPQHF. In nucleotides, the CDR3 is TGTGCCAGCAGCCCTACGGACAGGGGAAGAAATCAGCCCCAGCATTTT. The chain employs TRBV12-3 or TRBV12-4 and TRBJ1-5; the match to TRBD1 covers 9 bases. This CDR3 comprises 16 residues. Trimming cost V 6 bases and J 4 bases; bases outside gene matches: 10.

This clonotype was observed a handful of times. This chain joins TRBV3-1 and TRBJ2-1; D is possibly TRBD2 (5 bases). The CDR3 runs to 15 residues. CDR1 LGHDT and CDR2 YNNKEL come from the germline V gene (reference sequence). V lost 0 bases and J 10 bases, leaving 16 bases between the germline ends. The CDR3 DNA sequence: TGTGCCAGCAGCCAAGATCTGGGTGGCGGGCGAGAGCAGTTCTTC. The encoded protein is CASSQDLGGGREQFF.

To note about this clonotype: This may stem from a read error, because a much larger clone lies one nucleotide away. J is TRBJ1-1 and V is TRBV7-9; 9 bases map to TRBD1. V dropped 6 bases and J dropped 4; count of bases not matched to a gene: 6. Germline V gives CDR1 SEHNR, CDR2 FQNEAQ (reference sequence). The CDR3 length is 14 residues. In DNA form, the CDR3 reads TGTGCCAGCAGAGAACAGGGGGCAGGCACTGAAGCTTTCTTT. This sequence encodes CASREQGAGTEAFF.

The J gene is TRBJ1-2, the V gene TRBV24-1; 7 bases map to TRBD1. Losses at the gene ends were 5 bases for V and 7 bases for J; bases not matched to a gene: 12. The CDR3 has 15 residues. Germline V CDR1 and CDR2: KGHDR, SFDVKD. The CDR3 nucleotides read TGTGCCACCAGTGCGACAGGGATTCAGGATGGTGGCTACACCTTC. This encodes CATSATGIQDGGYTF.

The chain carries TRBV7-9 and TRBJ2-7, with 7 bases aligning to TRBD2. Germline CDR1 is SEHNR and CDR2 is FQNEAQ (reference sequence). This CDR3 spans 17 amino acids. V dropped 2 bases and J dropped 0; count of bases not matched to a gene: 10. The CDR3 loop reads CASSLSPGLKSSYEQYF. The CDR3 region has the DNA TGTGCCAGCAGCTTATCCCCGGGACTAAAGAGCTCCTACGAGCAGTACTTC.

This clonotype was observed many times. This chain joins TRBV2 and TRBJ2-7; D uncertain. The CDR3 is 10 residues long. Germline CDR1 SNHLY, CDR2 FYNNEI. Trimming took 8 bases from V and 4 from J, leaving 6 bases between them. As DNA, the CDR3 is TGTGCCAGCGAAGCGTACGAGCAGTACGTC. Translated, it gives CASEAYEQYV.

This rearrangement joins TRBV12-3 or TRBV12-4 to TRBJ2-3, with 8 bases aligning to TRBD2. V lost 4 bases, J lost 2 bases, and 8 bases stayed unmatched. The CDR3 is 16 amino acids. CDR3 loop: CASSSIAGLYTDTQYF. For the CDR3, the DNA is TGTGCCAGCAGTTCTATAGCGGGACTATACACAGATACGCAGTATTTT.

The chain couples TRBV5-1 to TRBJ2-1; 7 bases map to TRBD2. Germline CDR1 and CDR2: SGHRS and YFSETQ. There are 16 residues in the CDR3. Trimming removed 4 bases from V and 3 bases from J; junction bases left unmatched: 10. The CDR3 nucleotides are TGCGCCAGCAGCCCGGGACTACAGAATGTCTACAATGAGCAGTTCTTC. Translated: CASSPGLQNVYNEQFF. The full variable domain, in which reference TRBV5-1 and TRBJ2-1 provide the parts outside the CDR3, is KAGVTQTPRYLIKTRGQQVTLSCSPISGHRSVSWYQQTPGQGLQFLFEYFSETQRNKGNFPGRFSGRQFSNSRSEMNVSTLELGDSALYLCASSPGLQNVYNEQFFGPGTRLTVL.

Of note for this clonotype: A much more abundant neighbour one base away suggests this may be a read error. The chain joins TRBV6-2 or TRBV6-3 to TRBJ2-7; no definite D call. With 1 base removed from V and 3 bases from J, the gap between germline ends came to 1 base. Germline V gene lookup returns CDR1 MNHEY and CDR2 SVGEGT. CDR3 size: 11 residues. The CDR3 sequence: CASSYYYEQYF. CDR3 in DNA: TGTGCCAGCAGTTACTACTACGAGCAGTACTTC.

In its sample, this clonotype was seen a few times. The chain uses TRBV6-5 and TRBJ1-1; D is unclear. This CDR3 spans 15 amino acids. Trimming stripped 2 bases from V and 5 bases from J, with 15 bases between. CDR1 and CDR2 (germline): MNHEY, SVGAGI. CDR3 protein: CASSYGPVGLTEAFF. The CDR3 nucleotides read TGTGCCAGCAGTTACGGGCCCGTTGGTTTGACTGAAGCTTTCTTT.

This clonotype was found a few times. The chain links TRBV24-1 to TRBJ2-1; TRBD2 matches 13 bases. Germline V gene lookup returns CDR1 KGHDR and CDR2 SFDVKD. The CDR3 runs to 15 residues. Trimming removed 7 bases from V and 8 bases from J; junction bases left unmatched: 7. The CDR3 is CATRGTSGDSDEQFF. For the CDR3, the DNA is TGTGCCACCAGGGGGACTAGCGGGGACAGCGATGAGCAGTTCTTC.

The chain uses TRBV9 and TRBJ2-7, with 9 bases identical to TRBD2. Trimming cost V 0 bases and J 3 bases; bases outside gene matches: 1. This CDR3 has 14 residues. CDR1 and CDR2 from the germline V gene are SGDLS and YYNGEE. The CDR3 coding sequence is TGTGCCAGCAGCGTAGCAGCGGGGGGCTACGAGCAGTACTTC. This encodes CASSVAAGGYEQYF.

The chain employs TRBV10-2 and TRBJ2-3; 8 bases line up with TRBD1. The V segment lost 7 bases and the J segment 5 bases; nucleotides outside the gene matches: 14. In germline, CDR1 is WSHSY, CDR2 SAAADI. The CDR3 is made up of 16 amino acids. The CDR3 region is CASNGVETGDIDTQYF. Here the CDR3 DNA reads TGCGCCAGCAACGGCGTTGAGACAGGGGATATAGATACGCAGTATTTT.